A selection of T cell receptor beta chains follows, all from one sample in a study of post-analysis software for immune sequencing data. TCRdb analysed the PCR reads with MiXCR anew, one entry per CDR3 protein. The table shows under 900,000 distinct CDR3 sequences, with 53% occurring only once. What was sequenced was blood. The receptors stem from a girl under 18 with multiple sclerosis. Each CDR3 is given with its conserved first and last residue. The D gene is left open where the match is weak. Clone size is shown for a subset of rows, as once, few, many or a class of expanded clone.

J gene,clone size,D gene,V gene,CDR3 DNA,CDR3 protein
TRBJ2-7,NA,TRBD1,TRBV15,TGTGCCACCAGCCACGGACAGGGGCCCTACGAGCAGTACTTC,CATSHGQGPYEQYF
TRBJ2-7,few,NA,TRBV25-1,TGTGCCAGCACCTCCGATATTGGCGAGCAGTACTTC,CASTSDIGEQYF
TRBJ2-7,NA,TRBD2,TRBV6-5,TGTGCCAGCGGTGGGGGGGTGGTTAGCGAGCAGTACTTC,CASGGGVVSEQYF
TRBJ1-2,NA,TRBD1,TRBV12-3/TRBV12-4,TGTGCCAGCAGTGGACCGGGACAGCTCTATGGCTACACCTTC,CASSGPGQLYGYTF
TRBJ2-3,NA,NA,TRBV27,TGTGCCAGCAGATGGGGGAGTAGGGCAGATACGCAGTATTTT,CASRWGSRADTQYF
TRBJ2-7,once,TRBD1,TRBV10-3,TGTGCCATCAGTGCCTCCACAGGGGGCAATAGGTACGAGCAGTACTTC,CAISASTGGNRYEQYF
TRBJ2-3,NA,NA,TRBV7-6,TGTGCCAGCAGCTTATGGTTCACAGATACGCAGTATTTT,CASSLWFTDTQYF
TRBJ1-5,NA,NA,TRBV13,TGTGCCAGCAGCTTAGGTTTCGGGCAGCCCCAGCATTTT,CASSLGFGQPQHF
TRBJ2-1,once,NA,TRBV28,TGTGCCAGCATCGAACCGGGACTGATCAATGAGCAGTTCTTC,CASIEPGLINEQFF
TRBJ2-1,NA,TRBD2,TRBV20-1,TGCAGTGCTAGAGAACAGCGGGGCAGCTCCTACAATGAGCAGTTCTTC,CSAREQRGSSYNEQFF
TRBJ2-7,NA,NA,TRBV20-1,TGCAGTGCTAGGGCTGGCTCCACCTACGAGCAGTACTTC,CSARAGSTYEQYF
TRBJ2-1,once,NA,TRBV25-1,TGTGCCAGCAGTGAATACGGGAATGAGCAGTTCTTC,CASSEYGNEQFF
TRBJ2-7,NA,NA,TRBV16,TGTGCCAGCAGCCTGCAGGGGGGACAGCGGATCTACGAGCAGTACTTC,CASSLQGGQRIYEQYF
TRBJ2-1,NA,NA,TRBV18,TGTGCCAGCTCACCACCCCAACAGGGTTACAATGAGCAGTTCTTC,CASSPPQQGYNEQFF
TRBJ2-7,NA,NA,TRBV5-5,TGTGCCAGCAGCTTGTCTTTTGACAGAGTCTACGAGCAGTACTTC,CASSLSFDRVYEQYF
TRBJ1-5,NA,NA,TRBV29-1,TGCAGCGCTGGGCCAGGGTGGGATCAGCCCCAGCATTTT,CSAGPGWDQPQHF
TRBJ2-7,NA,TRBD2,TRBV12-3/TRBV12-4,TGTGCCAGCACCTTAGCGGGGACCTACGAGCAGTACTTC,CASTLAGTYEQYF
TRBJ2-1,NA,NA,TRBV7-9,TGTGCCAGCAGCTTGCTAGCGACTGAATATGAGCAGTTCTTC,CASSLLATEYEQFF
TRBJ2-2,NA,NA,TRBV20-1,TGCAGTGCTAGAGATCCCCGGAAAGACACCGGGGAGCTGTTTTTT,CSARDPRKDTGELFF
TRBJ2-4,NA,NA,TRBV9,TGTGCCAGCAGCGTAGGAGACAGGCCCAACGAGGAGCAGTACTTC,CASSVGDRPNEEQYF
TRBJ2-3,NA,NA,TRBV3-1,TGTGCCAGCAGCCAAGGGGAAGGACAGAGCGATACGCAGTATTTT,CASSQGEGQSDTQYF
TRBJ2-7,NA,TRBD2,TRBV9,TGTGCCAGCAGCCCCCGAATAGCGGGAGAGTCCTACGAGCAGTACTTC,CASSPRIAGESYEQYF
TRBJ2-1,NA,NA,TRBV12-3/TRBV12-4,TGTGCCAGCAGCCTCCAGGGTCATACTACAAATGAGCAGTTCTTC,CASSLQGHTTNEQFF
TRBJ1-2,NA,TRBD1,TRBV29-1,TGCAGCGTCACTTCGACAGGGGGCGATGGCTACACCTTC,CSVTSTGGDGYTF
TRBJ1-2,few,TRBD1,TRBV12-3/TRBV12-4,TGTGCCAGCAGTTCCCCATGGACAGGGGGAAGCTATGGCTACACCTTC,CASSSPWTGGSYGYTF
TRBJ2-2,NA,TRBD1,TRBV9,TGTGCCAGCAGCGGACGACAGGGTGGGAGCACCGGGGAGCTGTTTTTT,CASSGRQGGSTGELFF
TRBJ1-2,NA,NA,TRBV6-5,TGTGCCAGCAACAACAGGCAGGGGCACTATGGCTACACCTTC,CASNNRQGHYGYTF
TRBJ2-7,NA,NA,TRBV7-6,TGTGCCAGCAGCCCCCTGACGGGGGCCGGGATATACGAGCAGTACTTC,CASSPLTGAGIYEQYF
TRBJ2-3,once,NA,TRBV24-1,TGTGCCACCAGTGATTTGGAGGGGGGCACAGATACGCAGTATTTT,CATSDLEGGTDTQYF
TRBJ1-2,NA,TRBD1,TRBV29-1,TGCAGCGTTGACCTCCCGACCCACGACGGGACAGGCCACTTTAGCTACACCTTC,CSVDLPTHDGTGHFSYTF
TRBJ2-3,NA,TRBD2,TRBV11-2,TGTGCCAGCAGCTTAGGACTAGCGATGACAGATACGCAGTATTTT,CASSLGLAMTDTQYF
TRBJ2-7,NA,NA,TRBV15,TGTGCCACCAGCAGGCCAGGCTCCTACGAGCAGTACTTC,CATSRPGSYEQYF
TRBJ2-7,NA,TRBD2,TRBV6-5,TGTGCCAGCAGTTACGCGCGCCCCGGGACTAGCGGGAGGACTACCTACGAGCAGTACTTC,CASSYARPGTSGRTTYEQYF
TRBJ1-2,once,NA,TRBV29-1,TGCAGCGTCGTAAACCAGGGGTTTCGAGGCTACACCTTC,CSVVNQGFRGYTF
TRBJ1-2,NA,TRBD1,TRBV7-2,TGTGCCAGCAGAACCTGGGACAGGGCCTGGGGCTACACCTTC,CASRTWDRAWGYTF
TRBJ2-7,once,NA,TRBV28,TGTGCCAGCAGTTTAACGATTCAGGGCTACGAGCAGTACTTC,CASSLTIQGYEQYF
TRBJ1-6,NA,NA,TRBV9,TGTGCCAGCAGCGAGGGGGGAATGGATTCACCCCTCCACTTT,CASSEGGMDSPLHF
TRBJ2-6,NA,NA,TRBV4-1,TGCGCCAGCAGCCAAGTTTACGGGGTCCTCTCTGGGGCCAACGTCCTGACTTTC,CASSQVYGVLSGANVLTF
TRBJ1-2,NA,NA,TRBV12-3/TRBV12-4,TGTGCCAGCGGGGACCCAGGGGACCTCTATGGCTACACCTTC,CASGDPGDLYGYTF
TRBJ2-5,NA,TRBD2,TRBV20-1,TGCAGTGCTAGATCGACTAGCGGGGACCAAGAGACCCAGTACTTC,CSARSTSGDQETQYF
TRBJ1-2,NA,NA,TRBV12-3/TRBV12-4,TGTGCCAGCAGTCCCCAGGGAGGGCATAACTATGGCTACACCTTC,CASSPQGGHNYGYTF
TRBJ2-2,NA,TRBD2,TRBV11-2,TGTGCCAGCAGCAGGGGACTAGCGGGGGGCCTGAACACCGGGGAGCTGTTTTTT,CASSRGLAGGLNTGELFF
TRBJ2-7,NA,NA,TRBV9,TGTGCCAGCAGCGTAGCTCCAGGGAGGACCGACGAGCAGTACTTC,CASSVAPGRTDEQYF
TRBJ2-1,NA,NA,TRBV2,TGTGCCAGCAGGCCCCAGGGGTTCAGCGATGAGCAGTTCTTC,CASRPQGFSDEQFF
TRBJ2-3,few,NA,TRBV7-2,TGTGCCAGCAGCTTAGACTTCCGCACAGATACGCAGTATTTT,CASSLDFRTDTQYF
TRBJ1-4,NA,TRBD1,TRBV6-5,TGTGCCAGCAGTTACGATCGACAGGGGAGTGAAAAACTGTTTTTT,CASSYDRQGSEKLFF
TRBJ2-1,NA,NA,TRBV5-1,TGCGCCAGCGAGGCGGGACGGTCCCTCAATGAGCAGTTCTTC,CASEAGRSLNEQFF
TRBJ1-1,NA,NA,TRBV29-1,TGCACCGCCGGGGGGGGGACCGTATGGGACACTGAAGCTTTCTTT,CTAGGGTVWDTEAFF
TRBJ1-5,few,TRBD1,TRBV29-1,TGCAGCGTTGAAGATAGCGGGACAGGGGCCCAGCATTTT,CSVEDSGTGAQHF
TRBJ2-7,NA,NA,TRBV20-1,TGCAGTGCTAGGGACAGAGACTTCTACGAGCAGTACTTC,CSARDRDFYEQYF
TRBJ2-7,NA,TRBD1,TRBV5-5,TGTGCCAGCAGCCTGACAGGGGGCTCGGACGAGCAGTACTTC,CASSLTGGSDEQYF
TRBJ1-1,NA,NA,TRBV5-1,TGCGCCAGCAGTGAAATTAGGGGTACAGAAGCTTTCTTT,CASSEIRGTEAFF
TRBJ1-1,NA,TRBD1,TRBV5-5,TGTGCCAGCAGATCACAGGGGAGGAATGAAGCTTTCTTT,CASRSQGRNEAFF
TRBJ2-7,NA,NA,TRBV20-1,TGCAGTGCTAGTGGCGCGAGCTCCTACGAGCAGTACTTC,CSASGASSYEQYF
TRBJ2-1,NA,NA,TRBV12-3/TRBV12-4,TGTGCCAGCAGTTTACCCGGACTACCCTCTGAGCAGTTCTTC,CASSLPGLPSEQFF
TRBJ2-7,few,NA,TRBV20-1,TGCAGTGCCGAAGTGGCAGGGCGAGACGAGCAGTACTTC,CSAEVAGRDEQYF
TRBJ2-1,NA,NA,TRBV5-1,TGCGCCAGCAGCGACCCTAGGAGTGAGCAGTTCTTC,CASSDPRSEQFF
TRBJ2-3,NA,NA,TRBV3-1,TGTGCCAGCAGCCAAGCGGGGGGCCCACATACGCAGTATTTT,CASSQAGGPHTQYF
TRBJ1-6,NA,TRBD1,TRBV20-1,TGCAGTGCTAGCCCGAGACAGGGAGGTAATTCACCCCTCCACTTT,CSASPRQGGNSPLHF